This T cell receptor beta chain originates from a study of T-cell memory formation after mild COVID-19. Overall study context: TCR clusters largely stayed donor specific.

Study-wide results and limits: Clones contracting over day 15 to 85 were CD4/CD8 balanced, with later expanders leaning CD4+. The CD4+ clones that contracted clustered mainly within CM and EM, and the CD8+ clones concentrated in EMRA. Certain responding clones were present in pre-infection memory, suggesting participation of cross-reactive memory.

The germline V gene has CDR1 MGHDK and CDR2 SYGVNS. V lost 1 base and J lost 6; bases outside the gene matches: 9. The CDR3 is 17 residues long. Each CDR3 protein gets one entry after TCRdb re-called the 5' RACE reads with MiXCR. The sample lists 470,000 or so distinct CDR3 sequences, roughly 18% occurring once. A word on this clonotype: The antigen is unknown.

Sequencing used PBMCs or a T cell subset sorted from them (not recorded which). This TCR came from an adult woman who had mild COVID-19 (a few samples of this study predate the infection). Cell type and time point are not known. The rearrangement links TRBV25-1 to TRBJ2-1, with 10 bases aligning to TRBD2. The CDR3 is CASSEWGTSVSPNEQFF. CDR3 coding DNA: TGTGCCAGCAGTGAATGGGGGACTAGCGTATCGCCCAATGAGCAGTTCTTC. The entire variable domain, with the rest obtained from reference TRBV25-1 and TRBJ2-1, is as follows: EADIYQTPRYLVIGTGKKITLECSQTMGHDKMYWYQQDPGMELHLIHYSYGVNSTEKGDLSSESTVSRIRTEHFPLTLESARPSHTSQYLCASSEWGTSVSPNEQFFGPGTRLTVL.